These 23 T cell receptor beta chains came from one sample sequenced in a study of cytomegalovirus exposure and HLA in healthy donors. This PCR relied on a set of 60 Vbeta primers and 13 Jbeta primers. Profiling relied on immunoSEQ multiplex PCR, and the TCRdb table lists in-frame clones only, not all of them. The data hold 100,000 to 150,000 clones, with around four fifths observed a single time. Source material: PBMCs. The source of these receptors is a woman aged 40 to 50 in good health and CMV-seropositive.

The J gene is TRBJ2-5, the V gene TRBV6-1; weak D call: TRBD2 (5 bases). Germline CDR1 MNHNS, CDR2 SASEGT. CDR3 length equals 17 residues. With 2 bases removed from V and 0 bases from J, the gap between germline ends came to 16 bases. CDR3 nucleotides: TGTGCCAGCAGTGAATTCGCGCAGCGAGGGTACCAAGAGACCCAGTACTTC. This translates into CASSEFAQRGYQETQYF.

The chain employs TRBV5-5 and TRBJ2-6, with a weak D call TRBD1 (5 bases). The germline gives CDR1 SGHKS, CDR2 YYEKEE (reference sequence). V was pared by 4 bases and J by 0 bases, with 14 bases between. This CDR3 comprises 17 residues. The CDR3 here is CASSPTTGNSGANVLTF. The CDR3 bases are TGTGCCAGCAGCCCTACTACAGGAAACTCTGGGGCCAACGTCCTGACTTTC.

CDR3: CASSYSNRGTNEKLFF. DNA of the CDR3: TGTGCCAGCAGTTACTCCAACAGGGGAACAAATGAAAAACTGTTTTTT. The rearrangement links TRBV6-5 to TRBJ1-4, with 7 bases matching TRBD1. Germline V CDR1 and CDR2: MNHEY, SVGAGI. The length of the CDR3 is 16 residues. The J segment lost 5 bases and the V segment lost 0 bases, leaving 6 bases of the junction unmatched.

The chain joins TRBV27 to TRBJ2-1; 12 nucleotides line up with TRBD2. The junction had 8 bases not matched to a gene; V was cut back by 4 bases and J by 4 bases. Germline V CDR1 and CDR2: MNHEY, SMNVEV (reference sequence). This CDR3 is 17 amino acids long. The CDR3 region has the DNA TGTGCCAGCAGTTCACGGACTAGCGGGATAGGGTACAATGAGCAGTTCTTC. As protein: CASSSRTSGIGYNEQFF.

V usage is TRBV10-3 and J usage is TRBJ1-5; D might be TRBD1 (5 bases). The V end was cut by 0 bases, the J end by 1 base, with 7 bases between. The CDR3 consists of 15 residues. CDR1 is ENHRY, CDR2 SYGVKD, per germline. The CDR3 loop is CAISESQGSNQPQHF. The CDR3, as DNA: TGTGCCATCAGTGAGTCGCAGGGAAGCAATCAGCCCCAGCATTTT.

The chain employs TRBV4-1 and TRBJ2-7, with TRBD2 matching over 9 bases. The CDR3 has 15 residues. V was pared by 0 bases and J by 13 bases, with 13 bases of the junction left unmatched. The germline V gene has CDR1 MGHRA and CDR2 YSYEKL. The CDR3 region is CASSQDRASGAHFYF. The CDR3 DNA reads as TGCGCCAGCAGCCAAGATCGGGCTAGCGGGGCCCATTTTTACTTC.

CDR3 amino acids: CASSSTRGQGYQPQHF. The CDR3 nucleotides are TGTGCCAGCAGCTCGACTCGGGGACAGGGGTATCAGCCCCAGCATTTT. J is TRBJ1-5 and V is TRBV7-2, with 10 nucleotides matching TRBD1. The CDR3 contains 16 residues. V was clipped by 4 bases and J by 5 bases; unmatched bases: 8. CDR1 is SGHTA, CDR2 FQGNSA, per germline.

This clone was picked up a small number of times. The V gene is TRBV7-9, the J gene TRBJ2-3; 8 bases map to TRBD2. The CDR3 totals 16 residues. Germline lookup yields CDR1 SEHNR and CDR2 FQNEAQ (reference sequence). J was trimmed by 2 bases and V by 5 bases; bases with no gene match: 9. CDR3 residues: CASSLLAGWNTDTQYF. CDR3 DNA sequence: TGTGCCAGCAGCCTATTAGCGGGGTGGAACACAGATACGCAGTATTTT. Full variable domain (missing parts from reference TRBV7-9 and TRBJ2-3): DTGVSQNPRHKITKRGQNVTFRCDPISEHNRLYWYRQTLGQGPEFLTYFQNEAQLEKSRLLSDRFSAERPKGSFSTLEIQRTEQGDSAMYLCASSLLAGWNTDTQYFGPGTRLTVL.

The chain has TRBV5-1 and TRBJ1-1; 9 bases are a match to TRBD1. From germline, CDR1 is SGHRS and CDR2 YFSETQ. The CDR3 spans 14 residues. Trimming removed 2 bases from V and 6 bases from J; junction bases left unmatched: 5. CDR3 sequence (DNA): TGCGCCAGCAGCTTACAGGGGGCGCCCGCTGAAGCTTTCTTT. This codes for CASSLQGAPAEAFF.

The chain combines TRBV11-1 with TRBJ2-7, with D perhaps matching TRBD1 (5 bases). The V end was cut by 1 base, the J end by 3 bases, with 13 bases between. Germline assignment: CDR1 SGHAT and CDR2 FQDESV (reference sequence). The CDR3 sequence is 15 residues long. DNA of the CDR3: TGTGCCAGCAGCTTAGGCCGGACACCTCTCTACGAGCAGTACTTC. Residues: CASSLGRTPLYEQYF.

This clone is a singleton in its sample. The rearrangement joins TRBV27 to TRBJ2-7; TRBD2 is a possible D gene (7 bases). V lost 8 bases and J lost 3, with 20 bases in between. Germline lookup yields CDR1 MNHEY and CDR2 SMNVEV (reference sequence). The CDR3 consists of 15 residues. CDR3 nucleotides: TGTGCCAGCGGCCTCCCGATCGGGGGGCACTACGAGCAGTACTTC. This gives the protein CASGLPIGGHYEQYF.

The CDR3 region has the DNA TGTGCCGAAGCTAGCGGGAGTGACAGCTCCTACAATGAGCAGTTCTTC. Translation: CAEASGSDSSYNEQFF. This chain connects TRBV28 to TRBJ2-1, with 10 bases aligning to TRBD2. V was pared by 11 bases and J by 0 bases, with 10 bases of the junction left unmatched. This CDR3 comprises 16 residues. CDR1 is MDHEN and CDR2 is SYDVKM in the germline V gene.

This clone turned up a few times. The J gene is TRBJ2-3, the V gene TRBV5-1, with unresolved D. Trimming removed 0 bases at V and 3 bases at J, with 8 bases between. This CDR3 comprises 14 residues. Germline CDR1 is SGHRS and CDR2 is YFSETQ. The CDR3 nucleotides read TGCGCCAGCAGCTTGGGACACAAAACAGATACGCAGTATTTT. Translation gives CASSLGHKTDTQYF.

This clone was found a few times. The chain combines TRBV11-1 with TRBJ1-2; D ambiguous. Germline CDR1 SGHAT, CDR2 FQDESV (reference sequence). The V end was cut by 3 bases, the J end by 7 bases, with 9 bases between. The CDR3 is 12 residues long. The CDR3 region is CASSLATGGYTF. CDR3 nucleotides: TGTGCCAGCAGCTTGGCGACTGGTGGCTACACCTTC.

The CDR3 spells CASSQGNRNEKLFF. In nucleotides, the CDR3 is TGCGCCAGCAGCCAAGGGAACAGAAATGAAAAACTGTTTTTT. The chain recombines TRBV4-1 with TRBJ1-4, with D uncertain. The CDR3 has 14 residues. V was pared by 1 base and J by 5 bases, with 8 bases between. Germline V gives CDR1 MGHRA, CDR2 YSYEKL.

In its sample, this clone was seen once. The gene calls are TRBV7-9 and TRBJ2-7, with D unresolved. V dropped 0 bases and J dropped 7 bases, with 4 bases sitting between them. The CDR3 spans 11 residues. Germline CDR1 SEHNR, CDR2 FQNEAQ (reference sequence). The CDR3 loop is CASSLAREQYF. The CDR3 DNA reads TGTGCCAGCAGCTTAGCTAGAGAGCAGTACTTC.

This clone was seen only a few times. This chain connects TRBV30 to TRBJ1-5; D perhaps matches TRBD1 (6 bases). The V and J ends lost 2 bases and 2 bases respectively, with 10 bases between them. The germline gives CDR1 GTSNPN, CDR2 SVGIG (reference sequence). This CDR3 contains 14 residues. CDR3 sequence (DNA): TGTGCCTGGAGTACAGGGTCGGGCAATCAGCCCCAGCATTTT. Translating it yields CAWSTGSGNQPQHF. The complete variable domain, with remaining parts taken from reference TRBV30 and TRBJ1-5, reads SQTIHQWPATLVQPVGSPLSLECTVEGTSNPNLYWYRQAAGRGLQLLFYSVGIGQISSEVPQNLSASRPQDRQFILSSKKLLLSDSGFYLCAWSTGSGNQPQHFGDGTRLSIL.

The chain joins TRBV28 to TRBJ1-5, with D perhaps matching TRBD1 (5 bases). Trimming stripped 5 bases from V and 0 bases from J, with 17 bases between. CDR1 is MDHEN and CDR2 is SYDVKM in the germline V gene. This CDR3 comprises 17 residues. The CDR3 nucleotides read TGTGCCAGCAGTCCGCCGGGGGTTGGATATAGCAATCAGCCCCAGCATTTT. It encodes CASSPPGVGYSNQPQHF.

The chain joins TRBV11-2 to TRBJ2-7; 7 bases are shared with TRBD1. V shed 4 bases and J 1 base; nucleotides not matched to a gene: 7. The CDR3 has 15 residues. CDR1 is SGHAT, CDR2 FQNNGV, per germline. CDR3 DNA sequence: TGTGCCAGCAGCTCGCGCCGGGACAGTTCCTACGAGCAGTACTTC. Its translation is CASSSRRDSSYEQYF.

The gene calls are TRBV2 and TRBJ2-7; 12 nucleotides align to TRBD2. With V trimmed by 3 bases and J by 3 bases, 3 bases remained unmatched. The V gene's germline CDR1 is SNHLY and CDR2 FYNNEI. The CDR3 is 15 amino acids. In DNA, the CDR3 is TGTGCCAGCAGTGAGAGGACTAGCGGGAACTACGAGCAGTACTTC. Translating it yields CASSERTSGNYEQYF.

V is TRBV27 and J is TRBJ2-5; 7 nucleotides align to TRBD1. The germline CDR1 and CDR2 sequences are MNHEY and SMNVEV (reference sequence). The CDR3 spans 13 residues. V lost 6 bases, J lost 3 bases, and 4 bases stayed unmatched. In nucleotides, the CDR3 is TGTGCCAGCAGCCCCGGGACAGAAGAGACCCAGTACTTC. This codes for CASSPGTEETQYF.

The rearrangement links TRBV11-2 to TRBJ2-2; D is unclear. The CDR3 contains 14 residues. V lost 2 bases, J lost 0 bases, and 4 bases lay in between. Germline CDR1 is SGHAT and CDR2 is FQNNGV. CDR3 nucleotide sequence: TGTGCCAGCAGCTTAAGAGCGAACACCGGGGAGCTGTTTTTT. Translating gives CASSLRANTGELFF.

The J gene is TRBJ2-5, the V gene TRBV11-2, with TRBD2 matching over 8 bases. J gave up 4 bases and V 5 bases, and 6 bases lay outside the gene matches. Looked up from germline, CDR1 is SGHAT and CDR2 is FQNNGV. The CDR3 is made up of 14 amino acids. The CDR3 DNA reads TGTGCCAGCAGCGGGACTAGAGGATCAGAGACCCAGTACTTC. It translates to CASSGTRGSETQYF.